This T cell receptor beta chain came from a study of blood T cell repertoires in COVID-19. Study summary: COVID-19 samples from acute and convalescent phases originated in the United States, Italy and Spain. Nucleic acid was either cDNA or gDNA, and it came from T cells, B-cell-depleted T cells, or PBMCs.

Authors' analysis steps: Using reference gene primer amplification, nucleated cell counts were estimated. Here immunoSEQ multiplex PCR was the method, and the copy in TCRdb shows in-frame clones only, minus some. D and trimming come from the DNA, and the V and J calls and clone size come from that table. The table lists hundreds of thousands of clones, approximately 89% of them singletons. The sequenced sample consisted of peripheral blood. The sequence came from a woman aged 18-29 years who had recovered from COVID-19.

CDR3 amino acids: CATSDRQGQVTEAFF. CDR3 DNA sequence: TGTGCCACCAGTGACCGACAGGGGCAGGTGACTGAAGCTTTCTTT. The rearrangement joins TRBV24-1 to TRBJ1-1; 8 bases map to TRBD1. This CDR3 is built from 15 residues. Germline values: CDR1 KGHDR, CDR2 SFDVKD. V was clipped by 4 bases and J by 5 bases; unmatched bases: 8.